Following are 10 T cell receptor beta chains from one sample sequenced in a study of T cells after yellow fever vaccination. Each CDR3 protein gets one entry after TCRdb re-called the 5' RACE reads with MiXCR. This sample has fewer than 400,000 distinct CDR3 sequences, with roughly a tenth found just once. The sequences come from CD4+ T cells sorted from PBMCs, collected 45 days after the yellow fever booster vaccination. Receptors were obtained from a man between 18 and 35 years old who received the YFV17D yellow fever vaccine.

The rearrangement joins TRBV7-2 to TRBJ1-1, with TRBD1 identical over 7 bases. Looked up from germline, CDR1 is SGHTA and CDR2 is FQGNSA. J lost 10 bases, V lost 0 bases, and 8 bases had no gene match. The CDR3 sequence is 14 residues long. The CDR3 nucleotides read TGTGCCAGCAGCTTAGCCGGGACAGCGGTCGGAGCTTTCTTT. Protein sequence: CASSLAGTAVGAFF. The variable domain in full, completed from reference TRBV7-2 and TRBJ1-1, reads GAGVSQSPSNKVTEKGKDVELRCDPISGHTALYWYRQSLGQGLEFLIYFQGNSAPDKSGLPSDRFSAERTGGSVSTLTIQRTQQEDSAVYLCASSLAGTAVGAFFGQGTRLTVV.

As DNA, the CDR3 is TGTGCCAGTAGTAGGCCCAGGGACACTGAAGCTTTCTTT. As protein: CASSRPRDTEAFF. This sequence joins TRBV19 and TRBJ1-1, with D possibly matching TRBD1 (5 bases). The germline CDR1 and CDR2 sequences are LNHDA and SQIVND (reference sequence). The CDR3 runs 13 residues. Trimming shortened V by 4 bases and J by 3 bases, and 9 bases separated the two germline ends.

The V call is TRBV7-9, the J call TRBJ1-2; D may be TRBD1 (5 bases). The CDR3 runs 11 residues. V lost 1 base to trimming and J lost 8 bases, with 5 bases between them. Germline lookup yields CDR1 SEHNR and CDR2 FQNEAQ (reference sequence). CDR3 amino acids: CASSLEGGYTF. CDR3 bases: TGTGCCAGCAGCTTAGAGGGGGGCTACACCTTC.

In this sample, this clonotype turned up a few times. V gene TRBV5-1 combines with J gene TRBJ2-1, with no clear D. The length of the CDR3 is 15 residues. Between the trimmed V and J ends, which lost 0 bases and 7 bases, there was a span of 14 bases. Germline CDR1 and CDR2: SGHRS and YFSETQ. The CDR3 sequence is CASSLAGRMENEQFF. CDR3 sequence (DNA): TGCGCCAGCAGCTTGGCCGGGCGGATGGAGAATGAGCAGTTCTTC. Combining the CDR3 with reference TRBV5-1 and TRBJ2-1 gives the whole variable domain KAGVTQTPRYLIKTRGQQVTLSCSPISGHRSVSWYQQTPGQGLQFLFEYFSETQRNKGNFPGRFSGRQFSNSRSEMNVSTLELGDSALYLCASSLAGRMENEQFFGPGTRLTVL.

Written as DNA, the CDR3 is TGTGCCAGCAGTTTACGGGGACAGGGGGATTCGTCGGAGCCCCAGCATTTT. Protein product: CASSLRGQGDSSEPQHF. This rearrangement joins TRBV27 to TRBJ1-5; 11 bases fit TRBD1. The junction had 11 bases not matched to a gene; V was cut back by 2 bases and J by 8 bases. The CDR3 length is 17 residues. Germline V CDR1 and CDR2: MNHEY, SMNVEV (reference sequence).

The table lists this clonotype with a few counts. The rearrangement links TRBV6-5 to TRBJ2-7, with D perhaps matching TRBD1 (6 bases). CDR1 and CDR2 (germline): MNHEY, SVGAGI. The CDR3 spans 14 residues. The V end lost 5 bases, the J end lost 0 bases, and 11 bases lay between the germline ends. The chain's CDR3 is CASSLKDSSYEQYF. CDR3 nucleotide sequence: TGTGCCAGCAGTCTGAAGGACAGCTCCTACGAGCAGTACTTC.

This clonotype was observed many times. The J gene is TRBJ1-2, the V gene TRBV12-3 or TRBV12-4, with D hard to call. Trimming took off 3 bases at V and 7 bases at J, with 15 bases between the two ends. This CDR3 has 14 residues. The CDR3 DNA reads TGTGCCAGCAGTTTCGGCGCCTCATGGAGTGGCTACACCTTC. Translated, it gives CASSFGASWSGYTF.

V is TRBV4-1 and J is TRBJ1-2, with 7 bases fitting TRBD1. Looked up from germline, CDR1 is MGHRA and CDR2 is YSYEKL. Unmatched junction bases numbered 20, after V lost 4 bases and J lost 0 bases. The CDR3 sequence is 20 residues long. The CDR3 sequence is CASSRWKLTRGTRANYGYTF. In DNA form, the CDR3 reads TGCGCCAGCAGCCGTTGGAAGCTAACCAGGGGGACTAGAGCTAACTATGGCTACACCTTC.

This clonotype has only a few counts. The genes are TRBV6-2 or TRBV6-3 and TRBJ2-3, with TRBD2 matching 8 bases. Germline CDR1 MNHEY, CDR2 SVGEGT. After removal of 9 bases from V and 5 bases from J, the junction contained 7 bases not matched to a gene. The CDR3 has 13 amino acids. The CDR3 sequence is CASRRLARDTQYF. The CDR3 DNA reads TGTGCCAGTAGAAGACTAGCGAGAGATACGCAGTATTTT.

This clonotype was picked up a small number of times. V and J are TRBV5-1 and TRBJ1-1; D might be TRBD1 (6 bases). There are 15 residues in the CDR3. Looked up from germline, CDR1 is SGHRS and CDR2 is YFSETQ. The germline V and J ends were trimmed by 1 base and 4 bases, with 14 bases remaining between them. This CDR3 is CASSLTSTGLTEAFF. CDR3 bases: TGCGCCAGCAGCTTGACTTCAACAGGGCTCACTGAAGCTTTCTTT.